This TCR beta chain was sequenced for a study of T cell responses to AZD1222 COVID-19 vaccine. Study-wide results and caveats: Most donors were white British, females outnumbered males, and clonal diversity was possibly underestimated.

Germline V gene sequence: CDR1 SGHTA, CDR2 FQGTGA. With 5 bases clipped from V and 0 bases from J, the junction kept 16 bases outside the gene matches. The CDR3 loop spans 19 amino acids. TCRdb keeps only in-frame clones here, not all; method: immunoSEQ multiplex PCR. The sample lists under 150,000 clones, roughly 93% occurring once. Whether given at about 4 or about 12 weeks, second doses were pooled. As regards this clone: What it recognizes is unknown.

The material was peripheral blood, obtained 28 days after the second AZD1222 dose. The sequence was obtained from an adult who received the AZD1222 COVID-19 vaccine. V usage is TRBV7-3 and J usage is TRBJ2-7; 10 positions agree with TRBD1. Written as DNA, the CDR3 is TGTGCCAGCAGCATAAGACGTCCCGGGACAGGGGATAACTCCTACGAGCAGTACTTC. This codes for CASSIRRPGTGDNSYEQYF.